In this sample, the clone carrying this T cell receptor beta chain turned up many times. Its antigen is still unknown. According to the study, TCR beta libraries were built with iRepertoire HTBI primers and CDR3-region Arm-PCR. Via MiXCR, TCRdb re-called the multiplex PCR reads, giving one row per CDR3 protein. The sample holds about 200,000 distinct CDR3 sequences; approximately 20% are singletons and the top ten take over 20%. J lost 0 bases, V lost 2 bases, and 10 bases had no gene match. The CDR3 spans 18 residues. Germline V gene lookup returns CDR1 SGHDT and CDR2 YYEEEE. These data come from a study of regulatory T cells in long-lasting Graves disease. The overall study: Duration of antithyroid drug therapy among newly diagnosed Graves' patients was under 3 months. Study-level results: Possibly, accuracy suffered from the small sample size. Favored usage of TRBV28, TRBJ1-2 and TRBJ2-5 was recorded in persistent disease. Persistent cases of Graves' showed reduced TCR diversity relative to newly diagnosed patients.

Indicated time point: newly diagnosed GD, antithyroid drugs for less than 3 months. From PBMCs, RNA was extracted and then used to make the TCR library. The chain uses TRBV5-6 and TRBJ1-3, with 8 bases matching TRBD1. Sequenced here: peripheral blood mononuclear cells (PBMCs), sampled at new diagnosis, from a patient treated with antithyroid drugs. The TCR comes from a female donor with Graves disease. The CDR3 sequence: CASSLPGQASLSGNTIYF. In DNA form, the CDR3 reads TGTGCCAGCAGCTTACCGGGACAGGCATCCCTCTCTGGAAACACCATATATTTT.